Listed below are T cell receptor beta chains from one sample, sequenced in a study of beta chain features in type 1 diabetes. Clones were sequenced by immunoSEQ multiplex PCR, and TCRdb holds only the in-frame ones, with some missing. The repertoire holds more than 60,000 clones, with roughly three fifths as singletons. The source material was Tregs from blood. The receptor source for this set is a woman aged 18 to 35 in good health. The CDR3 runs from the conserved cysteine through the conserved F or W. Each record gives: CDR3 length, V gene, clone size, J gene, D gene, CDR3 DNA, CDR3 protein. A D gene is named only where the DNA matches it firmly. A row's size may be missing; if present it is once, few, many or a size class.

15,TRBV6-5,NA,TRBJ2-2,NA,TGTGCCAGCTTGTATGCTGGGAGCTGGGCCGGGGAGCTGTTTTTT,CASLYAGSWAGELFF
12,TRBV2,NA,TRBJ1-1,TRBD1,TGTGCCAGCAGCGACAGGGGAGATGAAGCTTTCTTT,CASSDRGDEAFF
14,TRBV29-1,NA,TRBJ2-3,TRBD1,TGCAGCGCCGGACAGGGCCAAGTCACAGATACGCAGTATTTT,CSAGQGQVTDTQYF
13,TRBV30,NA,TRBJ1-4,TRBD1,TGTGCCTGGAGCAGACAGGGGCGGGAAAAACTGTTTTTT,CAWSRQGREKLFF
18,TRBV29-1,NA,TRBJ2-1,TRBD2,TGCAGCTCCTCAGGGACTAGCGGGAGGGCCGGGGTTTACAATGAGCAGTTCTTC,CSSSGTSGRAGVYNEQFF
13,TRBV10-3,NA,TRBJ2-3,NA,TGTGCCATCAGTCTTCCGGGCACAGATACGCAGTATTTT,CAISLPGTDTQYF
17,TRBV5-4,NA,TRBJ2-7,TRBD1,TGTGCCAGCAGCTTGGGACAGGGGAGGATATCCCCAGGGGAGCAGTACTTC,CASSLGQGRISPGEQYF
13,TRBV30,once,TRBJ2-7,NA,TGTGCCTGGAGCCGTGTGCAGGGCCACGAGCAGTACTTC,CAWSRVQGHEQYF
17,TRBV7-9,NA,TRBJ1-1,NA,TGTGCCAGCAGCTTAGGGCCTGGGAGGACCCTGAACACTGAAGCTTTCTTT,CASSLGPGRTLNTEAFF
14,TRBV6-1,NA,TRBJ1-1,NA,TGTGCCAGCAGTGACCAGGTCCAGAACACTGAAGCTTTCTTT,CASSDQVQNTEAFF
14,TRBV6-1,once,TRBJ2-7,TRBD1,TGTGCCAGCAGCTCGGGACAGGGTACCTACGAGCAGTACTTC,CASSSGQGTYEQYF
13,TRBV11-1,NA,TRBJ2-7,NA,TGTGCCAGCACATTTGGCGGTGCCTACGAGCAGTACTTC,CASTFGGAYEQYF
16,TRBV27,NA,TRBJ2-5,TRBD1,TGTGCCAGCAGTTTCTTGGGACAGGGGGCGCAGGAGACCCAGTACTTC,CASSFLGQGAQETQYF
17,TRBV29-1,NA,TRBJ2-6,TRBD1,TGCAGCGTTGAGGTCGGGACAGGGAGCTCTGGGGCCAACGTCCTGACTTTC,CSVEVGTGSSGANVLTF
16,TRBV19,NA,TRBJ1-5,TRBD1,TGTGCCAGTAGTATAGGAAGGGACAGACGAAATCAGCCCCAGCATTTT,CASSIGRDRRNQPQHF
14,TRBV7-9,NA,TRBJ1-2,NA,TGTGCCAGCAGCGGCGGGGGGGGGCCCTATGGCTACACCTTC,CASSGGGGPYGYTF
16,TRBV19,few,TRBJ2-1,TRBD2,TGTGCCAGTAGTATAGGGGGAAGCGGGAGGTGGAATGAGCAGTTCTTC,CASSIGGSGRWNEQFF
16,TRBV6-6,NA,TRBJ2-7,TRBD2,TGTGCCAGCAGTTACGGTGGACTAGCGAATCCCTACGAGCAGTACTTC,CASSYGGLANPYEQYF
16,TRBV7-2,NA,TRBJ2-3,NA,TGTGCCAGCAGCTTAGATCAGCCAGGGGCCACGGATACGCAGTATTTT,CASSLDQPGATDTQYF
14,TRBV10-3,few,TRBJ1-2,NA,TGTGCCATCAGTGATGCAGGGAGGTATAGGGGCTACACCTTC,CAISDAGRYRGYTF
16,TRBV4-1,NA,TRBJ2-7,NA,TGCGCCAGCAGCCAAGGGGCAGCTCGGCGCTCCTACGAGCAGTACTTC,CASSQGAARRSYEQYF
15,TRBV7-8,few,TRBJ2-1,NA,TGTGCCAGCAGGTACTCCCGGAGGGAGGAGACTGAGCAGTTCTTC,CASRYSRREETEQFF
15,TRBV29-1,few,TRBJ2-3,TRBD2,TGCAGCGTTGGACAGACTAGCGGGAGCACAGATACGCAGTATTTT,CSVGQTSGSTDTQYF
13,TRBV6-5,once,TRBJ2-1,TRBD2,TGTGCCAGCACGGGGGGTAGCGGCAATGAGCAGTTCTTC,CASTGGSGNEQFF
15,TRBV7-9,few,TRBJ1-1,NA,TGTGCCAGCAGCTTAGAACCAGAGGCAAGGGGTGAAGCTTTCTTT,CASSLEPEARGEAFF
13,TRBV7-8,NA,TRBJ1-1,NA,TGTGCCAGCAGCCCGTACGGGGGCACTGAAGCTTTCTTT,CASSPYGGTEAFF
15,TRBV7-9,few,TRBJ2-3,TRBD2,TGTGCCAGCAGCTTATCGGGAGGGCCAACAGATACGCAGTATTTT,CASSLSGGPTDTQYF
14,TRBV18,once,TRBJ2-5,NA,TGTGCCAGCTCACTACGGACAGCCGAAGAGACCCAGTACTTC,CASSLRTAEETQYF
18,TRBV5-1,few,TRBJ2-1,TRBD1,TGCGCCAGCAGCTTGGCCCGATGGACAGGGGGCTACTACAATGAGCAGTTCTTC,CASSLARWTGGYYNEQFF
14,TRBV7-9,NA,TRBJ2-5,NA,TGTGCCAGCAGCCCCGGGTCCAACGAGGAGACCCAGTACTTC,CASSPGSNEETQYF
15,TRBV2,few,TRBJ1-3,NA,TGTGCCAGCACCCGGGGTCAGAGCTCTGGAAACACCATATATTTT,CASTRGQSSGNTIYF
12,TRBV11-3,NA,TRBJ1-1,NA,TGTGCCAGCAGCTCCTCAGACACTGAAGCTTTCTTT,CASSSSDTEAFF
12,TRBV7-2,NA,TRBJ2-1,NA,TGTGCCAGCAGCTTATATACAAGTGAGCAGTTCTTC,CASSLYTSEQFF
14,TRBV6-5,NA,TRBJ1-1,NA,TGTGCCAGCAGTTACGGGGGGGCGAACACTGAAGCTTTCTTT,CASSYGGANTEAFF
11,TRBV7-2,NA,TRBJ2-5,NA,TGTGCCAGCAGCCAGCAAGAGACCCAGTACTTC,CASSQQETQYF
14,TRBV29-1,NA,TRBJ2-1,TRBD2,TGCAGCGGTGGGACTAGCGGGCCCTACAATGAGCAGTTCTTC,CSGGTSGPYNEQFF
17,TRBV5-1,NA,TRBJ2-1,TRBD2,TGCGCCAGCAGCTTGGAACTAGCGGGATACTCCTACAATGAGCAGTTCTTC,CASSLELAGYSYNEQFF
14,TRBV7-9,many,TRBJ2-5,NA,TGTGCCAGCAGCTTTAGGACAGTCCAAGAGACCCAGTACTTC,CASSFRTVQETQYF
17,TRBV11-2,once,TRBJ2-5,NA,TGTGCCAGCAGCTTAGGTGCTAGCCCCCGATCAGCGGAGACCCAGTACTTC,CASSLGASPRSAETQYF
14,TRBV27,NA,TRBJ2-3,TRBD2,TGTGCCAGCAGTCTACAGGGACTAGCGGGGAAATTGTATTTT,CASSLQGLAGKLYF
15,TRBV18,NA,TRBJ1-1,TRBD1,TGTGCCAGCTCACCGAGGGGGCTTGGGAACACTGAAGCTTTCTTT,CASSPRGLGNTEAFF
14,TRBV19,NA,TRBJ1-5,NA,TGTGCCAGTAGCTCGCCGAGGGGCAATCAGCCCCAGCATTTT,CASSSPRGNQPQHF
14,TRBV10-3,NA,TRBJ1-4,NA,TGTGCCATCAGTTCCCCCGGGATAGGTGAAAAACTGTTTTTT,CAISSPGIGEKLFF
14,TRBV10-3,NA,TRBJ2-7,TRBD1,TGTGCCATCAGTGAGACAGGGGGCTATTACGAGCAGTACTTC,CAISETGGYYEQYF
14,TRBV7-2,few,TRBJ2-7,TRBD2,TGTGCCAGCAGCCCGCCGGGACTAGGGTACGAGCAGTACTTC,CASSPPGLGYEQYF
15,TRBV7-2,few,TRBJ2-3,TRBD2,TGTGCCAGCAGCTTAGACCCAGCGGGGGGGGATACGCAGTATTTT,CASSLDPAGGDTQYF
14,TRBV5-1,NA,TRBJ2-7,TRBD2,TGCGCCAGCAGCGAGGGACTAGCGGGGTACGAGCAGTACTTC,CASSEGLAGYEQYF
15,TRBV7-2,NA,TRBJ2-3,TRBD2,TGTGCCAGCAGCCCCCTAGCGGGCTACACAGATACGCAGTATTTT,CASSPLAGYTDTQYF
13,TRBV6-5,NA,TRBJ1-2,NA,TGTGCCAGCAGTTACGGGCCGGCAGGAGGCTACACCTTC,CASSYGPAGGYTF
15,TRBV5-1,NA,TRBJ2-5,TRBD2,TGCGCCAGCAGCTTCCGGACTAGCGGTCAAGAGACCCAGTACTTC,CASSFRTSGQETQYF
14,TRBV7-9,NA,TRBJ2-7,NA,TGTGCCAGCAGCGTCGGGGGAAGGCTCTACGAGCAGTACTTC,CASSVGGRLYEQYF
13,TRBV7-2,NA,TRBJ1-1,NA,TGTGCCAGCAGCGTTAGCATGAACACTGAAGCTTTCTTT,CASSVSMNTEAFF
14,TRBV5-4,NA,TRBJ2-3,NA,TGTGCCAGCAGCGGGACACTAGTGGCAGATACGCAGTATTTT,CASSGTLVADTQYF
14,TRBV5-1,NA,TRBJ1-2,NA,TGCGCCAGCAGCTTGGCCGACAGGAACTATGGCTACACCTTC,CASSLADRNYGYTF
20,TRBV19,NA,TRBJ2-2,TRBD2,TGTGCCAGTAGTACTCCGCCCCCCACTAGCGGGAGTATACAGGACGGGGAGCTGTTTTTT,CASSTPPPTSGSIQDGELFF
13,TRBV29-1,NA,TRBJ2-1,TRBD2,TGCAGCGCCCTAGCGGGGGAGAACAATGAGCAGTTCTTC,CSALAGENNEQFF
12,TRBV7-2,few,TRBJ1-5,NA,TGTGCCAGCAGCTTTACAAATCAGCCCCAGCATTTT,CASSFTNQPQHF
16,TRBV5-1,once,TRBJ2-2,TRBD2,TGCGCCAGCAGGGGCCGGGGGACTAACCGCACCGGGGAGCTGTTTTTT,CASRGRGTNRTGELFF
12,TRBV5-1,NA,TRBJ2-7,NA,TGCGCCAGCAGCCTCGGACGGGGAGAGCAGTACTTC,CASSLGRGEQYF